This T cell receptor (beta chain) was identified during a study of Ad26.COV2.S vaccination and SARS-CoV-2 variants. Looking at the study overall: Sample donor was a member of the COV1001 Ad26.COV2.S trial arm.

Regarding treatment: roughly 18 received Ad26.COV2.S at low or high dose, single or two shots; a few received placebo; per-sample allocation not given. Material that was analyzed had been drawn on day 63 after the first vaccine or placebo injection. Adults aged 18-55 years in Boston included the donor. As its vector, the vaccine had Ad26, which expressed Wuhan-strain SARS-CoV-2 spike. CDR3 length: 14 residues. Between the trimmed V and J ends, which lost 6 bases and 2 bases, there was a span of 11 bases. In germline, CDR1 is MGHDK, CDR2 SYGVNS. Sequencing used immunoSEQ multiplex PCR; TCRdb keeps in-frame clones, though not all of them. The sample shows about 350,000 clones, around 89% of them seen only once.

The receptor was isolated from a person between 18 and 65 years old who received the Ad26.COV2.S COVID-19 vaccine or a placebo. This sequence joins TRBV25-1 and TRBJ1-3; TRBD1 might be the D (5 bases). The sample consisted of peripheral blood, taken in a trial of Ad26.COV2.S vaccine versus placebo. Here the CDR3 reads CASRSQGAGNTIYF. As DNA, the CDR3 is TGTGCCAGCAGGAGTCAGGGCGCTGGAAACACCATATATTTT.